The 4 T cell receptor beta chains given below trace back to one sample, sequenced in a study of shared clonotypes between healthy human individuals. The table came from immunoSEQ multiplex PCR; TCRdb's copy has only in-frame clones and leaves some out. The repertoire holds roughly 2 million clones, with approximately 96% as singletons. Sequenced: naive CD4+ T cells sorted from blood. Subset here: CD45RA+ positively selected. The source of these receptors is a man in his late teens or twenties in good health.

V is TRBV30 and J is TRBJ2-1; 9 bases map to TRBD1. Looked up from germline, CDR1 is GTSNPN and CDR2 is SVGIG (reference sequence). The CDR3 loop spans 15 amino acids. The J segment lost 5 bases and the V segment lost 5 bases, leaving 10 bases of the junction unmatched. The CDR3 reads CAWGTGQGRDNEQFF. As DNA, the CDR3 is TGTGCCTGGGGAACCGGACAGGGGAGGGACAATGAGCAGTTCTTC.

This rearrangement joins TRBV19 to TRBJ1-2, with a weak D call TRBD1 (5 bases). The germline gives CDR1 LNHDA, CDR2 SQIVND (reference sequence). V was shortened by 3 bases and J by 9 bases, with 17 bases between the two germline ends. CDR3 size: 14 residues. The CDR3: CASSILGQGGSYTF. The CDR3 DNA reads TGTGCCAGTAGTATCCTTGGTCAGGGCGGGAGCTACACCTTC.

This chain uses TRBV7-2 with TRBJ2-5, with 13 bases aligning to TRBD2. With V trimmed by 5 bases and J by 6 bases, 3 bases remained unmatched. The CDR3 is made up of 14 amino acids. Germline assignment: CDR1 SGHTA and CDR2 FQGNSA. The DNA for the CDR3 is TGTGCCAGCAGCATACTAGCGGGAGGGCAGACCCAGTACTTC. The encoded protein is CASSILAGGQTQYF.

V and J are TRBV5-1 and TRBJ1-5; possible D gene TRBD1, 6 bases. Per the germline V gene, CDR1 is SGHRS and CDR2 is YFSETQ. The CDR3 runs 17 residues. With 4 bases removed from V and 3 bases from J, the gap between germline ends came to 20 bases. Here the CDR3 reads CASSPGSGDINNQPQHF. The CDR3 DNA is TGCGCCAGCAGCCCCGGTTCAGGGGATATAAACAATCAGCCCCAGCATTTT.